The 24 T cell receptor beta chains given below trace back to one sample, sequenced in a study of blood T cell repertoires in COVID-19 (dated by TCRdb to about 2020). Receptor libraries were prepared by the immunoSEQ multiplex PCR assay. TCRdb limited this immuneACCESS table to in-frame rearrangements with V and J called. A share of clones is missing; checked studies link under half to unresolved V genes, and the rest is unexplained. The sample table records more than 45,000 clones; roughly 88% of these occur just once. The ten biggest clones cover about 3.4% of the sample. Sequenced: peripheral blood. These receptors all stem from a human donor in a cohort sampled during active COVID-19.

The CDR3 region has the DNA TGTGCCAGCAGTCGTGGACTAGCGTCAGAAGAGACCCAGTACTTC. Its translation is CASSRGLASEETQYF. The chain joins TRBV3-1 (or the pseudogene TRBV3-2) to TRBJ2-5; 9 bases agree with TRBD2. The V gene end was trimmed by 6 bases and the J gene end by 3 bases; junction bases not matched to a gene: 8. This CDR3 has 15 residues. Germline CDR1 and CDR2: LGHDT and YNNKEL (reference sequence).

The V and J genes are TRBV10-1 and TRBJ2-3, with TRBD1 matching over 12 bases. V trimming: 5 bases; J trimming: 3 bases; junction bases outside the gene matches: 6. There are 16 residues in the CDR3. Germline CDR1 is WNHNN and CDR2 is SYGVQD (reference sequence). The CDR3 DNA sequence: TGCGCCAGCAGTACCGGGACAGGGGGCAGGACAGATACGCAGTATTTT. Translation gives CASSTGTGGRTDTQYF.

V gene TRBV28 combines with J gene TRBJ2-3, with 7 bases lining up with TRBD2. V lost 6 bases and J lost 4; bases outside the gene matches: 4. CDR1 is MDHEN and CDR2 is SYDVKM in the germline V gene. The CDR3 length is 13 residues. CDR3 DNA sequence: TGTGCCAGCAGGGCTAGCGGCGCAGATACGCAGTATTTT. This translates into CASRASGADTQYF.

In nucleotides, the CDR3 is TGTGCCAGCAGTTGGGGAGGGTCTGGGGCCAACGTCCTGACTTTC. This sequence encodes CASSWGGSGANVLTF. The chain couples TRBV6-2 or TRBV6-3 to TRBJ2-6, with 7 bases aligning to TRBD2. Trimming cost V 4 bases and J 1 base; bases outside gene matches: 1. CDR1 MNHEY and CDR2 SVGEGT come from the germline V gene. The length of the CDR3 is 15 residues.

The chain couples TRBV11-2 to TRBJ2-7, with D possibly being TRBD2 (5 bases). The V end was cut by 3 bases, the J end by 7 bases, with 10 bases between. The CDR3 is made up of 12 amino acids. Germline CDR1 is SGHAT and CDR2 is FQNNGV. The chain's CDR3 is CASSFPTGEQYF. CDR3 coding DNA: TGTGCCAGCAGCTTCCCCACGGGGGAGCAGTACTTC.

The chain uses TRBV3-1 (or the pseudogene TRBV3-2) and TRBJ2-7; a possible D gene is TRBD2 (5 bases). Per germline, CDR1 LGHDT and CDR2 YNNKEL (reference sequence). V was trimmed by 5 bases and J by 4 bases, leaving 12 bases between them. This CDR3 has 13 residues. The chain's CDR3 is CASSSIAFYEQYF. The CDR3 nucleotides are TGTGCCAGCAGCAGTATAGCGTTTTACGAGCAGTACTTC.

The gene calls are TRBV2 and TRBJ1-2; TRBD1 is a possible D gene (5 bases). CDR1 is SNHLY and CDR2 is FYNNEI in the germline V gene. The CDR3 sequence is 15 residues long. V was clipped by 8 bases and J by 2 bases, with 18 bases between them. This CDR3 reads CASSSLTGANYGYTF. For the CDR3, the DNA is TGTGCCAGCTCCAGCCTTACAGGCGCGAACTATGGCTACACCTTC.

The chain links TRBV6-4 to TRBJ2-5; 8 positions agree with TRBD2. With 4 bases clipped from V and 4 bases from J, the junction kept 2 bases outside the gene matches. CDR1 is MRHNA, CDR2 SNTAGT, per germline. This CDR3 is 13 amino acids long. CDR3 sequence reads: CASSVTSGETQYF. The CDR3 DNA is TGTGCCAGCAGTGTAACTAGCGGAGAGACCCAGTACTTC.

This clone appeared a single time. This chain connects TRBV28 to TRBJ2-2; D may be TRBD2 (7 bases). This CDR3 is 15 amino acids long. In germline, CDR1 is MDHEN, CDR2 SYDVKM. Deletions cut 8 bases from V and 3 bases from J, with 16 bases between. As DNA, the CDR3 is TGTGCCAGCGGCATGGGGGGGGCGCACACCGGGGAGCTGTTTTTT. It yields the protein CASGMGGAHTGELFF.

The CDR3 protein is CATKSWPNEQFF. The CDR3 nucleotides are TGTGCCACCAAATCATGGCCCAATGAGCAGTTCTTC. The chain combines TRBV27 with TRBJ2-1; D is uncertain. The CDR3 contains 12 residues. V lost 10 bases, J lost 6 bases, and 13 bases lay in between. In germline, CDR1 is MNHEY, CDR2 SMNVEV (reference sequence).

V is TRBV18 and J is TRBJ1-5; D may be TRBD1 (6 bases). With 4 bases removed from V and 6 bases from J, the gap between germline ends came to 13 bases. Germline loops: CDR1 KGHSH, CDR2 LQKENI. CDR3 size: 14 residues. The CDR3 reads CASSLDRSVQPQHF. In nucleotides, the CDR3 is TGTGCCAGCTCACTAGACAGGTCCGTTCAGCCCCAGCATTTT.

J is TRBJ1-4 and V is TRBV7-8; possibly TRBD1 for D (5 bases). Trimming left V 4 bases short and J 8 bases short, with 17 bases between. The CDR3 totals 15 residues. Per germline, CDR1 SGHVS and CDR2 FQNEAQ. CDR3 protein: CASSSPYDKGEKLFF. CDR3 DNA sequence: TGTGCCAGCAGCTCACCCTACGATAAGGGGGAAAAACTGTTTTTT.

The sample holds one count of this clone. V gene TRBV18 combines with J gene TRBJ2-7, with 7 bases that match TRBD1. This CDR3 contains 16 residues. V shed 1 base and J 2 bases; nucleotides not matched to a gene: 8. Germline CDR1 and CDR2: KGHSH and LQKENI. The CDR3: CASSPLTGTATYEQYF. CDR3 nucleotides: TGTGCCAGCTCACCACTTACGGGGACAGCTACCTACGAGCAGTACTTC.

The gene calls are TRBV30 and TRBJ1-1; 7 nucleotides agree with TRBD1. The CDR3 contains 14 residues. Germline values: CDR1 GTSNPN, CDR2 SVGIG (reference sequence). V was clipped by 5 bases and J by 0 bases; unmatched bases: 6. The CDR3 DNA is TGTGCCTGGCACCGGGACAGAGTGAACACTGAAGCTTTCTTT. It is translated as CAWHRDRVNTEAFF.

The chain couples TRBV21-1 to TRBJ2-5; the tabulated D call, TRBD2, remains unverified against the DNA. TRBV21-1 is classified as a pseudogene. This CDR3 has 15 amino acids. The CDR3 nucleotides are TGTGCCAGCAGCGAAATAGCGGGGCCCCCAGAGACCCAGTACTTC. Translating gives CASSEIAGPPETQYF.

V is TRBV7-3 and J is TRBJ2-2, with 7 nucleotides matching TRBD1. This CDR3 is 16 amino acids long. Germline V lookup: CDR1 SGHTA, CDR2 FQGTGA. With 1 base clipped from V and 5 bases from J, the junction kept 7 bases outside the gene matches. The CDR3 bases are TGTGCCAGCAGCTTAAGACAGGGCAGGGGGACCGGGGAGCTGTTTTTT. Amino acid sequence: CASSLRQGRGTGELFF.

The chain carries TRBV5-6 and TRBJ2-3; TRBD1 aligns across 7 bases. CDR1 is SGHDT, CDR2 YYEEEE, per germline. V lost 3 bases to trimming and J lost 5 bases; unmatched junction nucleotides: 6. This CDR3 contains 14 residues. The chain's CDR3 is CASSSQGWGDTQYF. The CDR3, as DNA: TGTGCCAGCAGCTCACAGGGGTGGGGAGATACGCAGTATTTT.

The sample holds one count of this clone. The CDR3 region has the DNA TGCGCCAGCAGTGACGGCGGGTTTCAAGAGACCCAGTACTTC. Its protein product is CASSDGGFQETQYF. The gene calls are TRBV10-2 and TRBJ2-5; D may be TRBD2 (5 bases). The germline V gene has CDR1 WSHSY and CDR2 SAAADI. The CDR3 totals 14 residues. V was pared by 3 bases and J by 2 bases, with 10 bases between.

The chain couples TRBV6-6 to TRBJ1-5, with TRBD1 matching 9 bases. Unmatched junction bases numbered 9, after V lost 6 bases and J lost 3 bases. This CDR3 has 16 amino acids. Germline loops: CDR1 MNHNY, CDR2 SVGAGI (reference sequence). This chain's CDR3 is CASSRLGQGNNQPQHF. The CDR3, as DNA: TGTGCCAGCAGCCGACTGGGACAGGGCAACAATCAGCCCCAGCATTTT.

This clone was seen more than once but under ten times. J is TRBJ1-1 and V is TRBV30; no clear D gene. The CDR3 contains 13 residues. Germline V gene lookup returns CDR1 GTSNPN and CDR2 SVGIG (reference sequence). Trimming took 0 bases from V and 1 from J, leaving 6 bases between them. CDR3 DNA: TGTGCCTGGAGTGTACGGAGGAACACTGAAGCTTTCTTT. This gives the protein CAWSVRRNTEAFF.

This clone was detected once. V and J are TRBV29-1 and TRBJ2-7, with 8 positions matching TRBD1. V lost 6 bases and J lost 5; bases outside the gene matches: 9. The CDR3 is made up of 13 amino acids. Germline lookup yields CDR1 SQVTM and CDR2 ANQGSEA. The CDR3 DNA reads TGCAGCGTAGCCGGGACAGGCCTAGACGAGCAGTACTTC. Its translation is CSVAGTGLDEQYF.

The V and J genes are TRBV7-3 and TRBJ2-3, with 8 bases that match TRBD2. The germline V gene encodes CDR1 SGHTA and CDR2 FQGTGA. Losses at the gene ends were 10 bases for V and 4 bases for J; bases not matched to a gene: 16. The CDR3 is made up of 16 amino acids. The DNA for the CDR3 is TGTGCCAAACCGGGGTTAAGCGGGAGAGCAGCAGATACGCAGTATTTT. As protein: CAKPGLSGRAADTQYF.

The J gene is TRBJ2-3, the V gene TRBV4-2, with TRBD2 matching over 11 bases. This CDR3 comprises 19 residues. CDR1 is LGHNA and CDR2 is YNFKEQ in the germline V gene. Trimming took 2 bases from V and 3 from J; bases not matched to a gene: 13. The CDR3 coding sequence is TGTGCCAGCAGCCAAATTACCCTAGCGGGAGGTCTGGAAACAGATACGCAGTATTTT. Translated, it gives CASSQITLAGGLETDTQYF.

V gene TRBV19 combines with J gene TRBJ1-6, with a weak D call TRBD1 (6 bases). The CDR3 has 14 residues. CDR1 LNHDA and CDR2 SQIVND come from the germline V gene (reference sequence). With 3 bases removed from V and 7 bases from J, the gap between germline ends came to 10 bases. The CDR3 region is CASSIEQGNSPLHF. The DNA for the CDR3 is TGTGCCAGTAGTATCGAACAGGGAAATTCACCCCTCCACTTT.